This T cell receptor (beta chain) is drawn from a study of cytomegalovirus exposure and HLA in healthy donors. 13 Jbeta primers and 60 Vbeta primers were used for the PCR. Produced via immunoSEQ multiplex PCR; TCRdb's table is partial and in-frame only. The sample contains 130,000 or so clones, 75% to 85% of which appear only once. The CDR3 length is 17 residues. CDR1 SQVTM and CDR2 ANQGSEA come from the germline V gene. The ends lost 4 bases at V and 1 base at J; junction bases unmatched: 8. The chain uses TRBV29-1 and TRBJ2-3, with 13 bases aligning to TRBD2. The receptor comes from a man aged 40-55 years in good health and CMV-seronegative. The sample was PBMCs. The CDR3 loop is CSVGWTSGGFGTDTQYF. The DNA for the CDR3 is TGCAGCGTTGGCTGGACTAGCGGGGGTTTCGGCACAGATACGCAGTATTTT.